These 29 T cell receptor beta chains came from one sample sequenced in a study of T cell repertoires in cytomegalovirus infection. TCRdb re-analysed the reads in MiXCR, keeping a single row per CDR3 protein. The sample yields hundreds of thousands of distinct CDR3 sequences, over 9% seen once. Sequencing was carried out using PBMCs. These TCRs come from a human donor in good health (CMV status not recorded). Some clones in this sample may be carry-over from other donors' samples.

The table lists this clonotype with many counts. The chain joins TRBV7-9 to TRBJ1-5; TRBD1 matches at 12 bases. Germline values: CDR1 SEHNR, CDR2 FQNEAQ (reference sequence). There are 18 residues in the CDR3. The J segment lost 0 bases and the V segment lost 4 bases, leaving 7 bases of the junction unmatched. The chain's CDR3 is CASSSSRDRGLSNQPQHF. Written as DNA, the CDR3 is TGTGCCAGCAGCTCATCCCGGGACAGGGGGCTTAGCAATCAGCCCCAGCATTTT.

The rearrangement joins TRBV5-1 to TRBJ2-1; 10 positions agree with TRBD2. With V trimmed by 6 bases and J by 7 bases, 10 bases remained unmatched. Germline-derived CDR1 and CDR2 are SGHRS and YFSETQ. The CDR3 spans 15 residues. DNA for the CDR3: TGCGCCAGCAACCTCGCTAGCGGGAGTAGTAATGAGCAGTTCTTC. The encoded protein is CASNLASGSSNEQFF.

The chain recombines TRBV14 with TRBJ2-1, with TRBD2 identical over 7 bases. CDR1 and CDR2 (germline): SGHDN, FVKESK. Trimming removed 1 base from V and 5 bases from J; junction bases left unmatched: 8. The CDR3 extends over 16 amino acids. The CDR3: CASSQVSSGVHNEQFF. In nucleotides, the CDR3 is TGTGCCAGCAGCCAAGTCAGCAGCGGGGTCCACAATGAGCAGTTCTTC. The variable domain in full, with the rest retrieved from reference TRBV14 and TRBJ2-1, is EAGVTQFPSHSVIEKGQTVTLRCDPISGHDNLYWYRRVMGKEIKFLLHFVKESKQDESGMPNNRFLAERTGGTYSTLKVQPAELEDSGVYFCASSQVSSGVHNEQFFGPGTRLTVL.

At least ten counts were recorded for this clonotype. The V and J genes are TRBV7-2 and TRBJ1-2, with D uncertain. The CDR3 totals 13 residues. The germline V gene encodes CDR1 SGHTA and CDR2 FQGNSA. Trimming took off 5 bases at V and 4 bases at J, with 11 bases between the two ends. The CDR3 is CASSQAGGYGYTF. The CDR3 DNA sequence: TGTGCCAGCAGCCAGGCTGGAGGCTATGGCTACACCTTC.

This clonotype was counted ten times or more. The chain joins TRBV7-2 to TRBJ2-7, with 8 bases that match TRBD2. This CDR3 has 14 amino acids. V trimming: 2 bases; J trimming: 2 bases; junction bases outside the gene matches: 2. From germline, CDR1 is SGHTA and CDR2 FQGNSA. CDR3 amino acids: CASSLSGSPYEQYF. CDR3 bases: TGTGCCAGCAGCTTAAGCGGGAGCCCCTACGAGCAGTACTTC. The whole variable domain, remainder taken from reference TRBV7-2 and TRBJ2-7, is GAGVSQSPSNKVTEKGKDVELRCDPISGHTALYWYRQSLGQGLEFLIYFQGNSAPDKSGLPSDRFSAERTGGSVSTLTIQRTQQEDSAVYLCASSLSGSPYEQYFGPGTRLTVT.

This clonotype was counted ten times or more. The genes are TRBV7-3 and TRBJ1-1; 9 nucleotides line up with TRBD1. The germline V gene encodes CDR1 SGHTA and CDR2 FQGTGA. This CDR3 spans 13 amino acids. The V segment lost 4 bases and the J segment 11 bases; nucleotides outside the gene matches: 8. CDR3: CASSSGQGSRAFF. The CDR3 region has the DNA TGTGCCAGCAGCTCCGGACAGGGGAGTAGGGCTTTCTTT.

CDR3 sequence: CSATDFRGMDNQPQHF. The DNA for the CDR3 is TGCAGTGCCACTGATTTCAGGGGCATGGACAATCAGCCCCAGCATTTT. The J gene is TRBJ1-5, the V gene TRBV20-1; D might be TRBD1 (6 bases). This CDR3 has 16 residues. V lost 6 bases to trimming and J lost 3 bases, with 21 bases between them. CDR1 is DFQATT, CDR2 SNEGSKA, per germline (reference sequence).

V gene TRBV5-1 combines with J gene TRBJ2-3, with 12 bases that match TRBD2. This CDR3 region has 17 residues. Losses at the gene ends were 4 bases for V and 1 base for J; bases not matched to a gene: 7. From germline, CDR1 is SGHRS and CDR2 YFSETQ. The CDR3, as DNA: TGCGCCAGCAGCGATCTAGCGGGGGGGCCTGGCACAGATACGCAGTATTTT. Encoded protein: CASSDLAGGPGTDTQYF.

The chain recombines TRBV7-3 with TRBJ2-2; D is uncertain. CDR1 and CDR2 (germline): SGHTA, FQGTGA. Trimming cost V 3 bases and J 1 base, with 6 bases left between them. The CDR3 runs 14 residues. The CDR3 protein is CASSFRKNTGELFF. DNA for the CDR3: TGTGCCAGCAGCTTCCGGAAGAACACCGGGGAGCTGTTTTTT. The variable domain in full, completed from reference TRBV7-3 and TRBJ2-2, reads GAGVSQTPSNKVTEKGKYVELRCDPISGHTALYWYRQSLGQGPEFLIYFQGTGAADDSGLPNDRFFAVRPEGSVSTLKIQRTERGDSAVYLCASSFRKNTGELFFGEGSRLTVL.

In this sample, this clonotype turned up many times. V is TRBV6-5 and J is TRBJ2-3; D possibly matches TRBD1 or TRBD2 (5 bases each). Germline CDR1 MNHEY, CDR2 SVGAGI. V lost 6 bases and J 0 bases, leaving 16 bases between the germline ends. The CDR3 extends over 16 amino acids. DNA for the CDR3: TGTGCCAGCAGCAGGGCAGGGAGCGGTAGCACAGATACGCAGTATTTT. Protein sequence: CASSRAGSGSTDTQYF.

About this clonotype itself: A single base separates this from a much larger clone, so it may be a read error. V usage is TRBV15 and J usage is TRBJ1-1; no definite D call. The CDR3 totals 15 residues. Germline CDR1 LNHNV, CDR2 YYDKDF (reference sequence). V was trimmed by 5 bases and J by 1 base, leaving 14 bases between them. CDR3 residues: CATSLSVTTNTEAFF. The DNA for the CDR3 is TGTGCCACCAGCTTATCCGTGACAACGAACACTGAAGCTTTCTTT.

This clonotype was observed a few times. The CDR3 nucleotides read TGTGCCATCAGTGAGTTCTCTCCCGGGGAGCTGTTTTTT. The encoded protein is CAISEFSPGELFF. The rearrangement uses TRBV10-3 and TRBJ2-2; D remains ambiguous. The germline CDR1 and CDR2 sequences are ENHRY and SYGVKD. Between the trimmed V and J ends, which lost 1 base and 6 bases, there was a span of 6 bases. This CDR3 comprises 13 residues.

This chain links TRBV20-1 with TRBJ2-2, with TRBD1 identical over 9 bases. The trim removed 2 bases at V and 8 bases at J, leaving 9 bases unmatched. The CDR3 contains 15 residues. In germline, CDR1 is DFQATT, CDR2 SNEGSKA (reference sequence). The CDR3 protein is CSARPTTGGSGELFF. In nucleotides, the CDR3 is TGCAGTGCTAGACCTACGACAGGGGGTTCAGGGGAGCTGTTTTTT.

The chain recombines TRBV2 with TRBJ2-1, with 11 bases fitting TRBD2. J lost 6 bases, V lost 6 bases, and 4 bases had no gene match. This CDR3 comprises 14 residues. The germline CDR1 and CDR2 sequences are SNHLY and FYNNEI. This chain's CDR3 is CASRIAGGRNEQFF. In DNA form, the CDR3 reads TGTGCCAGCAGGATAGCGGGAGGGCGCAATGAGCAGTTCTTC.

V gene TRBV5-1 combines with J gene TRBJ2-7, with 8 bases matching TRBD1. The junction had 15 bases not matched to a gene; V was cut back by 8 bases and J by 5 bases. Germline-derived CDR1 and CDR2 are SGHRS and YFSETQ. The CDR3 contains 15 residues. CDR3 protein: CASADRVGGRDEQYF. CDR3 coding DNA: TGCGCCAGTGCGGACAGGGTCGGAGGAAGGGACGAGCAGTACTTC.

The genes are TRBV9 and TRBJ2-3; D gene unclear. CDR1 and CDR2 (germline): SGDLS, YYNGEE. This CDR3 has 15 residues. V lost 3 bases, J lost 0 bases, and 11 bases lay in between. The CDR3 bases are TGTGCCAGCAGCGAGCAGAGATCTAGCACAGATACGCAGTATTTT. Encoded protein: CASSEQRSSTDTQYF.

This clonotype was found many times. V usage is TRBV7-8 and J usage is TRBJ2-2; a possible D gene is TRBD2 (5 bases). Per the germline V gene, CDR1 is SGHVS and CDR2 is FQNEAQ. Trimming removed 0 bases from V and 0 bases from J, with 8 bases in between. The CDR3 is 16 amino acids. The CDR3 reads CASSLAGASNTGELFF. As DNA, the CDR3 is TGTGCCAGCAGCTTAGCGGGAGCTTCGAACACCGGGGAGCTGTTTTTT.

This clonotype was detected ten times or more. The chain is built from TRBV18 and TRBJ2-4; 9 bases are a match to TRBD1. Germline CDR1 and CDR2: KGHSH and LQKENI. The CDR3 loop spans 17 amino acids. Germline trimming cut 0 bases from V and 4 bases from J; bases unmatched to any gene: 7. The CDR3 bases are TGTGCCAGCTCACCACCGACTGACAGGGGGAATAAAAACATTCAGTACTTC. Its translation is CASSPPTDRGNKNIQYF.

The sample holds many counts of this clonotype. This rearrangement joins TRBV7-8 to TRBJ2-3; D gene unclear. The CDR3 extends over 15 amino acids. Trimming took 3 bases from V and 0 from J, leaving 10 bases between them. Germline CDR1 SGHVS, CDR2 FQNEAQ. The CDR3 DNA reads TGTGCCAGCAGCTTTCTGAAGACTAGCACAGATACGCAGTATTTT. Translated, it gives CASSFLKTSTDTQYF. Complete variable domain (other parts from reference TRBV7-8 and TRBJ2-3): GAGVSQSPRYKVAKRGQDVALRCDPISGHVSLFWYQQALGQGPEFLTYFQNEAQLDKSGLPSDRFFAERPEGSVSTLKIQRTQQEDSAVYLCASSFLKTSTDTQYFGPGTRLTVL.

This clonotype has ten or more counts. The CDR3 bases are TGTGCCAGCACGGACCGCGGGGTGAATCAGCCCCAGCATTTT. This gives the protein CASTDRGVNQPQHF. The chain recombines TRBV27 with TRBJ1-5; D remains unclear. In germline, CDR1 is MNHEY, CDR2 SMNVEV (reference sequence). The ends were cut back, 7 bases at V and 4 bases at J, with 14 bases in the middle. The CDR3 has 14 amino acids.

This clonotype was seen only once. The chain uses TRBV5-1 and TRBJ2-3; possibly TRBD1 or TRBD2 for D (5 bases each). Germline lookup yields CDR1 SGHRS and CDR2 YFSETQ. The V gene lost 2 bases and the J gene lost 5 bases, with 24 bases spanning the gap. The CDR3 covers 18 residues. The CDR3 reads CASSFGGRPSSGLDTQYF. The CDR3 DNA reads as TGCGCCAGCAGCTTTGGGGGACGACCAAGCTCCGGGCTAGATACGCAGTATTTT.

This clonotype was seen at least ten times. This chain joins TRBV7-6 and TRBJ2-5; D ambiguous. Trimming cost V 3 bases and J 5 bases, with 16 bases left between them. In germline, CDR1 is SGHVS, CDR2 FNYEAQ. This CDR3 has 15 residues. The CDR3 DNA follows: TGTGCCAGCAGCTTCAGGACCAAAGAAGGGGAGACCCAGTACTTC. As protein: CASSFRTKEGETQYF.

This clonotype has a count of ten or more. The chain uses TRBV5-1 and TRBJ2-7; the D gene could be TRBD1 or TRBD2 (5 bases each). CDR1 and CDR2 from the germline V gene are SGHRS and YFSETQ. With 1 base removed from V and 5 bases from J, the gap between germline ends came to 13 bases. The CDR3 length is 14 residues. CDR3 in DNA: TGCGCCAGCAGCTTGTGGGCAGGGCGGGACGAGCAGTACTTC. Protein: CASSLWAGRDEQYF.

The chain links TRBV18 to TRBJ2-1, with 7 bases matching TRBD1. Germline values: CDR1 KGHSH, CDR2 LQKENI. V shed 0 bases, J shed 7 bases, and the junction held 3 bases outside the gene matches. The CDR3 is 14 residues long. The CDR3 nucleotides read TGTGCCAGCTCACCACCGGCACAGGGGAATGAGCAGTTCTTC. Protein: CASSPPAQGNEQFF. Combining the CDR3 with reference TRBV18 and TRBJ2-1 gives the whole variable domain NAGVMQNPRHLVRRRGQEARLRCSPMKGHSHVYWYRQLPEEGLKFMVYLQKENIIDESGMPKERFSAEFPKEGPSILRIQQVVRGDSAAYFCASSPPAQGNEQFFGPGTRLTVL.

This clonotype showed up many times. The chain has TRBV5-6 and TRBJ1-2, with D uncertain. V was shortened by 1 base and J by 0 bases, with 7 bases between the two germline ends. Germline-derived CDR1 and CDR2 are SGHDT and YYEEEE. CDR3 length: 14 residues. CDR3 loop: CASSLQGTNYGYTF. Written as DNA, the CDR3 is TGTGCCAGCAGCTTGCAAGGAACTAACTATGGCTACACCTTC.

This clonotype appeared a few times. CDR3 in amino acids: CASSPGQGAMNTEAFF. CDR3 coding DNA: TGTGCCAGCAGCCCTGGACAGGGAGCTATGAACACTGAAGCTTTCTTT. V and J are TRBV5-4 and TRBJ1-1; TRBD1 matches at 8 bases. After removal of 4 bases from V and 0 bases from J, the junction contained 8 bases not matched to a gene. The CDR3 length is 16 residues. Germline CDR1 SGHNT, CDR2 YYREEE (reference sequence).

The sample holds many counts of this clonotype. The rearrangement uses TRBV7-9 and TRBJ2-7, with a possible D match to TRBD1 (6 bases). Trimming took 5 bases from V and 2 from J, leaving 13 bases between them. This CDR3 has 14 residues. Germline V gives CDR1 SEHNR, CDR2 FQNEAQ (reference sequence). Here the CDR3 DNA reads TGTGCCAGCAGCCCACCAGACAGGACCTACGAGCAGTACTTC. It translates to CASSPPDRTYEQYF.

This clonotype was found many times. This chain connects TRBV28 to TRBJ2-7, with D unclear. Trimming cost V 9 bases and J 2 bases, with 17 bases left between them. Germline V gene data show CDR1 as MDHEN and CDR2 as SYDVKM. The CDR3 consists of 14 residues. The CDR3, as DNA: TGTGCCAGAAGGGTTAGTGTCGGCCCCTACGAGCAGTACTTC. Translating gives CARRVSVGPYEQYF.

In its sample, this clonotype was seen a few times. The V gene is TRBV18, the J gene TRBJ2-7; D might be TRBD2 (6 bases). Trimming stripped 4 bases from V and 2 bases from J, with 9 bases between. This CDR3 is built from 13 residues. Looked up from germline, CDR1 is KGHSH and CDR2 is LQKENI. The CDR3 reads CASSRGTPYEQYF. The DNA for the CDR3 is TGTGCCAGCTCACGCGGGACCCCCTACGAGCAGTACTTC.